This TCR beta chain stems from a study of neoadjuvant anti-PD-1 for oral cavity cancer. CDR1 and CDR2 (germline): GTSNPN, SVGIG (reference sequence). This CDR3 region has 15 residues. V was pared by 7 bases and J by 4 bases, with 22 bases between. These oral cavity squamous cell carcinomas were HPV-negative and locally advanced. Assay: immunoSEQ multiplex PCR; the TCRdb copy retains only in-frame clones and omits some. The sample lists about 12,000 clones, approximately 61% occurring once. Here the sequenced sample was PBMCs, taken before nivolumab (anti-PD-1) treatment. The chain uses TRBV30 and TRBJ2-5, with D maybe TRBD2 (7 bases). The clonotype comes from a person aged 35-80 years with oral cavity squamous cell carcinoma. The CDR3 DNA sequence: TGTGCCTACAAAAGGGGGGAGGGCCGGGGAGAGACCCAGTACTTC. Residues: CAYKRGEGRGETQYF.